This T cell receptor (beta chain) originates from a study of glioma-infiltrating T cells. Using RNA template, CDR3s of TCR alpha and beta were amplified with iRepertoire arm-PCR. Tissue mRNA or PBMC total RNA, roughly 90-450 ng, went into one-step reverse transcription and amplification. MiXCR was run by TCRdb on the multiplex PCR reads, yielding one entry per CDR3 protein. The sample carries about 130,000 distinct CDR3 sequences, approximately 26% recorded once. Germline V CDR1 and CDR2: SNHLY, FYNNEI. CDR3 length: 14 amino acids. With 4 bases clipped from V and 7 bases from J, the junction kept 4 bases outside the gene matches.

This TCR was recovered from a human donor with low-grade glioma or glioblastoma, undergoing nonglioma brain surgery, or in good health (not recorded which). The chain recombines TRBV2 with TRBJ1-5; 10 nucleotides agree with TRBD1. The sequenced sample was glioma tissue, nonneoplastic brain tissue, or PBMCs (not recorded which). The CDR3 region is CASSGQGAGQPQHF. CDR3 DNA sequence: TGTGCCAGCAGTGGACAGGGGGCAGGACAGCCCCAGCATTTT. Full variable domain (missing parts from reference TRBV2 and TRBJ1-5): EPEVTQTPSHQVTQMGQEVILRCVPISNHLYFYWYRQILGQKVEFLVSFYNNEISEKSEIFDDQFSVERPDGSNFTLKIRSTKLEDSAMYFCASSGQGAGQPQHFGDGTRLSIL.